A single T cell receptor beta chain is shown here with its context. Its antigen is unknown. The record originates from a study of vaccination effects on CD4 cells after COVID-19. Study summary: Samples gathered post-vaccine arrived a median of 72 days past the second dose.

Cultured cells yielded isolated CD4+ T cells after about ten days. The vaccine given was either BNT162b2 or mRNA-1273, in two doses. Looked up from germline, CDR1 is SNHLY and CDR2 is FYNNEI. The CDR3 is 14 amino acids. V was cut by 5 bases and J by 1 base, with 10 bases left in between. Assay: immunoSEQ multiplex PCR; the TCRdb copy retains only in-frame clones and omits some. The sample has tens of thousands of clones, over 75% seen once. Sequences were derived from CD4+ T cells from PBMCs cultured without peptide, sampled after COVID-19 vaccination. V usage is TRBV2 and J usage is TRBJ2-3; D might be TRBD2 (6 bases). The sequence derives from a human donor who received a COVID-19 vaccine. DNA for the CDR3: TGTGCCAGCAGTTATGCTAGCGGCACAGATACGCAGTATTTT. Translated, it gives CASSYASGTDTQYF. Full variable domain (missing parts from reference TRBV2 and TRBJ2-3): EPEVTQTPSHQVTQMGQEVILRCVPISNHLYFYWYRQILGQKVEFLVSFYNNEISEKSEIFDDQFSVERPDGSNFTLKIRSTKLEDSAMYFCASSYASGTDTQYFGPGTRLTVL.